The 24 T cell receptor beta chains presented below share a single source sample, sequenced in a study of Ad26.COV2.S vaccination and SARS-CoV-2 variants. As for treatment: roughly 20 received Ad26.COV2.S at low or high dose, single or two shots; five or six received placebo; per-sample allocation not given. Specimen acquisition occurred on day 63 following the initial vaccine or placebo injection. Generated by immunoSEQ multiplex PCR, the TCRdb table keeps only in-frame clones and is missing some. The data contain a few hundred thousand clones, roughly 90% of them singletons. The input for sequencing was peripheral blood, taken in a trial of Ad26.COV2.S vaccine versus placebo. These receptor sequences come from a person between 18 and 60 years old who received the Ad26.COV2.S COVID-19 vaccine or a placebo.

The V call is TRBV5-5, the J call TRBJ2-7; 7 nucleotides agree with TRBD1. Germline V gene lookup returns CDR1 SGHKS and CDR2 YYEKEE (reference sequence). J gave up 5 bases and V 1 base, and 24 bases lay outside the gene matches. The CDR3 contains 20 residues. Written as DNA, the CDR3 is TGTGCCAGCAGCTTGTCAAGAGGGGGCGTCCTGGCCCCCTTCGATAACGAGCAGTACTTC. Residues: CASSLSRGGVLAPFDNEQYF.

This chain uses TRBV19 with TRBJ2-7; TRBD2 matches at 10 bases. Trimming removed 4 bases from V and 2 bases from J; junction bases left unmatched: 5. The CDR3 extends over 15 amino acids. The germline V gene encodes CDR1 LNHDA and CDR2 SQIVND (reference sequence). The DNA of the CDR3 is TGTGCCAGTAGTAGTGGGACTAGCGTACCCTACGAGCAGTACTTC. This gives the protein CASSSGTSVPYEQYF. The variable domain in full, completed from reference TRBV19 and TRBJ2-7, reads DGGITQSPKYLFRKEGQNVTLSCEQNLNHDAMYWYRQDPGQGLRLIYYSQIVNDFQKGDIAEGYSVSREKKESFPLTVTSAQKNPTAFYLCASSSGTSVPYEQYFGPGTRLTVT.

This chain connects TRBV7-3 to TRBJ2-1, with 14 bases aligning to TRBD2. The CDR3 covers 21 residues. Germline loops: CDR1 SGHTA, CDR2 FQGTGA. The trim removed 1 base at V and 1 base at J, leaving 12 bases unmatched. CDR3 region: CASSLRSPGLAGVRSYNEQFF. The CDR3 nucleotides read TGTGCCAGCAGCTTAAGGTCCCCGGGACTAGCGGGAGTTCGATCCTACAATGAGCAGTTCTTC. Complete variable domain (other parts from reference TRBV7-3 and TRBJ2-1): GAGVSQTPSNKVTEKGKYVELRCDPISGHTALYWYRQSLGQGPEFLIYFQGTGAADDSGLPNDRFFAVRPEGSVSTLKIQRTERGDSAVYLCASSLRSPGLAGVRSYNEQFFGPGTRLTVL.

This chain joins TRBV4-3 and TRBJ1-2, with D possibly being TRBD1 (6 bases). V gave up 1 base and J gave up 2 bases, with 11 bases separating them. The CDR3 sequence is 15 residues long. CDR1 is LGHNA and CDR2 is YSLEER in the germline V gene. In DNA form, the CDR3 reads TGCGCCAGCAGCCAAGGGACAGAGATAAACTATGGCTACACCTTC. Translated, it gives CASSQGTEINYGYTF.

This clone was recorded only once. The V and J genes are TRBV28 and TRBJ2-7; 8 bases map to TRBD2. The CDR3 totals 15 residues. Germline-derived CDR1 and CDR2 are MDHEN and SYDVKM. Germline trimming cut 6 bases from V and 0 bases from J; bases unmatched to any gene: 7. DNA of the CDR3: TGTGCCAGCAGCCTAGCGGGTTCGAGCTCCTACGAGCAGTACTTC. The encoded protein is CASSLAGSSSYEQYF.

The chain is built from TRBV10-1 and TRBJ2-1, with TRBD1 matching 8 bases. Germline CDR1 reads WNHNN; CDR2 reads SYGVQD (reference sequence). V shed 0 bases, J shed 8 bases, and the junction held 6 bases outside the gene matches. The CDR3 is 15 residues long. The DNA for the CDR3 is TGCGCCAGCAGTGAGTCGGGGACAGGTTCCCATGAGCAGTTCTTC. Protein: CASSESGTGSHEQFF.

This clone occurred once. This chain uses TRBV20-1 with TRBJ2-1, with unresolved D. From germline, CDR1 is DFQATT and CDR2 SNEGSKA (reference sequence). V lost 3 bases and J 0 bases, leaving 6 bases between the germline ends. The CDR3 sequence is 13 residues long. DNA of the CDR3: TGCAGTGCTAGTATAAGCTCCTACAATGAGCAGTTCTTC. It encodes CSASISSYNEQFF.

The rearrangement joins TRBV12-3 or TRBV12-4 to TRBJ2-7; D not certain. CDR3 length: 11 residues. The ends were cut back, 5 bases at V and 3 bases at J, with 5 bases in the middle. The chain's CDR3 is CASSQSYEQYF. The CDR3 bases are TGTGCCAGCAGTCAAAGCTACGAGCAGTACTTC.

The V call is TRBV7-2, the J call TRBJ2-5, with TRBD1 matching 9 bases. With 4 bases clipped from V and 5 bases from J, the junction kept 5 bases outside the gene matches. The CDR3 totals 14 residues. Germline V gene sequence: CDR1 SGHTA, CDR2 FQGNSA. In DNA form, the CDR3 reads TGTGCCAGCAGCTATGGACAGGGGTCGGAGACCCAGTACTTC. It translates to CASSYGQGSETQYF.

In its sample, this clone was seen once. V is TRBV19 and J is TRBJ2-1; 8 bases fit TRBD2. V lost 3 bases and J lost 4; bases outside the gene matches: 5. The V gene's germline CDR1 is LNHDA and CDR2 SQIVND (reference sequence). The CDR3 extends over 15 amino acids. The CDR3 DNA sequence: TGTGCCAGTAGTATGAGTCTAGCGGGTTACAATGAGCAGTTCTTC. Translated: CASSMSLAGYNEQFF.

The CDR3 loop reads CASSLGLAGDFSYEQYF. The CDR3 nucleotides read TGTGCCAGCAGCCTGGGACTAGCGGGGGATTTCTCCTACGAGCAGTACTTC. The chain combines TRBV13 with TRBJ2-7; 14 nucleotides match TRBD2. V lost 5 bases and J lost 0; bases outside the gene matches: 6. CDR1 and CDR2 (germline): PRHDT, FYEKMQ (reference sequence). This CDR3 is 17 amino acids long.

The chain links TRBV9 to TRBJ1-5, with D possibly matching TRBD1 (6 bases). CDR3 size: 15 residues. The germline V gene encodes CDR1 SGDLS and CDR2 YYNGEE. V was cut by 3 bases and J by 5 bases, with 15 bases left in between. The CDR3 DNA reads TGTGCCAGCAGCGCAGATCTACAGGGTGATCAGCCCCAGCATTTT. It specifies CASSADLQGDQPQHF.

The gene calls are TRBV3-1 (or the pseudogene TRBV3-2) and TRBJ2-7, with 8 nucleotides matching TRBD2. The CDR3 extends over 15 amino acids. Looked up from germline, CDR1 is LGHDT and CDR2 is YNNKEL (reference sequence). J was trimmed by 1 base and V by 4 bases; bases with no gene match: 6. The CDR3 is CASSPREVFSYEQYF. The CDR3 coding sequence is TGTGCCAGCAGCCCGCGGGAGGTTTTTTCCTACGAGCAGTACTTC.

This sequence joins TRBV6-2 or TRBV6-3 and TRBJ2-7; D possibly corresponds to TRBD1 (5 bases). V lost 6 bases and J 5 bases, leaving 23 bases between the germline ends. The CDR3 is made up of 16 amino acids. Per germline, CDR1 MNHEY and CDR2 SVGEGT. The CDR3 sequence: CASSQRGMGEGDEQYF. CDR3 sequence (DNA): TGTGCCAGCAGCCAAAGGGGAATGGGTGAAGGGGACGAGCAGTACTTC.

This clone was observed once. The chain carries TRBV10-3 and TRBJ1-3; TRBD1 matches 8 bases. The CDR3 contains 13 residues. V was pared by 8 bases and J by 2 bases, with 2 bases of the junction left unmatched. Germline CDR1 is ENHRY and CDR2 is SYGVKD. CDR3 in amino acids: CAIGQGTGNTIYF. The CDR3 coding sequence is TGTGCCATCGGACAGGGTACTGGAAACACCATATATTTT.

The V and J genes are TRBV19 and TRBJ2-5; D possibly corresponds to TRBD2 (6 bases). Germline CDR1 is LNHDA and CDR2 is SQIVND (reference sequence). This CDR3 has 13 residues. The ends were cut back, 5 bases at V and 5 bases at J, with 12 bases in the middle. CDR3 sequence: CASSPPRGETQYF. The CDR3 DNA reads as TGTGCCAGTAGTCCCCCCCGGGGGGAGACCCAGTACTTC.

The chain carries TRBV6-5 and TRBJ2-1, with 13 bases fitting TRBD2. The CDR3 runs 13 residues. Germline V CDR1 and CDR2: MNHEY, SVGAGI. V dropped 10 bases and J dropped 9; count of bases not matched to a gene: 6. The CDR3 DNA follows: TGTGCCACAAGGACTAGCGGGGGAAGTGAGCAGTTCTTC. Its protein is CATRTSGGSEQFF.

The chain has TRBV25-1 and TRBJ1-1, with a tentative D call TRBD1 (6 bases). Per germline, CDR1 MGHDK and CDR2 SYGVNS. CDR3 length: 13 residues. V lost 4 bases and J 2 bases, leaving 8 bases between the germline ends. In nucleotides, the CDR3 is TGTGCCAGCAGTGGGGGACATAACACTGAAGCTTTCTTT. Protein: CASSGGHNTEAFF.

This clone was detected once. The genes are TRBV30 and TRBJ1-2; D is unresolved. The CDR3 covers 16 residues. Trimming removed 5 bases at V and 5 bases at J, with 24 bases between. Germline CDR1 reads GTSNPN; CDR2 reads SVGIG (reference sequence). CDR3 residues: CAWFPGRSGANYGYTF. The DNA of the CDR3 is TGTGCCTGGTTCCCGGGCCGATCCGGCGCCAATTATGGCTACACCTTC.

This clone was detected only once. The chain recombines TRBV19 with TRBJ2-7, with D unclear. Germline CDR1 LNHDA, CDR2 SQIVND (reference sequence). This CDR3 has 13 amino acids. V lost 0 bases to trimming and J lost 1 base, with 4 bases between them. The CDR3 sequence is CASSIESSYEQYF. The CDR3 nucleotides are TGTGCCAGTAGTATAGAAAGTTCCTACGAGCAGTACTTC.

This rearrangement joins TRBV9 to TRBJ2-5, with 12 bases lining up with TRBD2. In germline, CDR1 is SGDLS, CDR2 YYNGEE. The length of the CDR3 is 15 residues. With V trimmed by 6 bases and J by 5 bases, 8 bases remained unmatched. The CDR3 loop reads CASTLGTSGSETQYF. CDR3 DNA: TGTGCCAGCACCCTCGGGACTAGCGGGTCCGAGACCCAGTACTTC.

The chain links TRBV4-3 to TRBJ2-5, with TRBD1 identical over 10 bases. V gave up 3 bases and J gave up 3 bases; unmatched junction bases: 1. The CDR3 covers 14 residues. CDR1 is LGHNA, CDR2 YSLEER, per germline. The CDR3 here is CASSHGTGEETQYF. The CDR3 region has the DNA TGCGCCAGCAGCCACGGGACAGGGGAAGAGACCCAGTACTTC.

This clone was recorded only once. The chain uses TRBV19 and TRBJ2-2; D unclear. Germline assignment: CDR1 LNHDA and CDR2 SQIVND (reference sequence). Trimming pared 3 bases from V and 6 bases from J, leaving 8 bases between. The CDR3 has 13 amino acids. The CDR3 loop is CASSIQASGELFF. CDR3 sequence (DNA): TGTGCCAGTAGTATCCAGGCCTCCGGGGAGCTGTTTTTT. Using reference TRBV19 and TRBJ2-2 for the parts outside the CDR3, the full variable domain is DGGITQSPKYLFRKEGQNVTLSCEQNLNHDAMYWYRQDPGQGLRLIYYSQIVNDFQKGDIAEGYSVSREKKESFPLTVTSAQKNPTAFYLCASSIQASGELFFGEGSRLTVL.

V usage is TRBV20-1 and J usage is TRBJ1-5; TRBD1 agrees at 7 bases. This CDR3 region has 17 residues. The germline gives CDR1 DFQATT, CDR2 SNEGSKA (reference sequence). The J segment lost 2 bases and the V segment lost 3 bases, leaving 13 bases of the junction unmatched. The CDR3 is CSASSTGIWSRNQPQHF. CDR3 coding DNA: TGCAGTGCTAGTTCGACAGGGATCTGGTCACGCAATCAGCCCCAGCATTTT.